Listed below are T cell receptor beta chains from one sample, sequenced in a study of cytomegalovirus exposure and HLA in healthy donors. TCRdb keeps only in-frame clones here, not all; method: immunoSEQ multiplex PCR. This sample carries around 190,000 clones, around 82% of them seen once, and the ten largest clones take less than 3.5%. The specimen was PBMCs. These TCRs come from a woman aged 25 to 45 in good health and CMV-seronegative. The CDR3 runs from the conserved cysteine through the conserved F or W. The D gene is left open where the match is weak. Clone size appears in some rows only: once, few, many, or a class for an expanded clone.

.,.,TRBJ2-4,TRBV29-1,CSVAGGEAKNIQYF,TGCAGCGTTGCCGGAGGGGAAGCCAAAAACATTCAGTACTTC
.,TRBD1,TRBJ2-5,TRBV5-1,CASAGTAQETQYF,TGCGCCAGCGCCGGGACAGCCCAAGAGACCCAGTACTTC
.,.,TRBJ1-1,TRBV5-4,CASSFLMNTEAFF,TGTGCCAGCAGCTTTCTTATGAACACTGAAGCTTTCTTT
.,.,TRBJ1-1,TRBV6-6,CASSYPKTLNTEAFF,TGTGCCAGCAGTTACCCCAAGACTCTGAACACTGAAGCTTTCTTT
.,TRBD1,TRBJ1-5,TRBV10-3,CAISGTGAADQPQHF,TGTGCCATCAGTGGGACAGGGGCTGCGGATCAGCCCCAGCATTTT
few,TRBD2,TRBJ2-7,TRBV5-1,CASSLVAAGGYEQYF,TGCGCCAGCAGCTTGGTAGCAGCGGGAGGGTACGAGCAGTACTTC
.,TRBD2,TRBJ2-7,TRBV10-3,CAISEFAGESYEQYF,TGTGCCATCAGTGAATTTGCGGGGGAATCCTACGAGCAGTACTTC
.,.,TRBJ2-1,TRBV9,CASSPGGGAHEQFF,TGTGCCAGCAGCCCCGGGGGTGGAGCGCATGAGCAGTTCTTC
.,.,TRBJ1-1,TRBV9,CASSVEGYTEAFF,TGTGCCAGCAGCGTAGAGGGGTACACTGAAGCTTTCTTT
.,.,TRBJ2-6,TRBV7-6,CASSLVLDRPSGANVLTF,TGTGCCAGCAGCTTAGTCTTAGACAGACCCTCTGGGGCCAACGTCCTGACTTTC
few,TRBD1,TRBJ1-5,TRBV10-3,CAISVTGGNQPQHF,TGTGCCATCAGTGTCACAGGGGGCAATCAGCCCCAGCATTTT
.,TRBD1,TRBJ2-6,TRBV19,CASMVTGGPSGANVLTF,TGTGCCAGTATGGTGACAGGGGGCCCTTCTGGGGCCAACGTCCTGACTTTC
.,.,TRBJ1-3,TRBV27,CASSLFLGEGNTIYF,TGTGCCAGCAGTTTATTTCTAGGGGAAGGAAACACCATATATTTT
.,.,TRBJ1-1,TRBV9,CASSPRGGLNTEAFF,TGTGCCAGCAGCCCACGGGGGGGCTTGAACACTGAAGCTTTCTTT
.,TRBD1,TRBJ1-5,TRBV5-1,CASSLGTGGNQPQHF,TGCGCCAGCAGCTTGGGGACAGGGGGTAATCAGCCCCAGCATTTT
.,TRBD2,TRBJ2-7,TRBV5-1,CASSGRTSGGSYEQYF,TGCGCCAGCAGCGGTCGGACTAGCGGGGGTTCCTACGAGCAGTACTTC